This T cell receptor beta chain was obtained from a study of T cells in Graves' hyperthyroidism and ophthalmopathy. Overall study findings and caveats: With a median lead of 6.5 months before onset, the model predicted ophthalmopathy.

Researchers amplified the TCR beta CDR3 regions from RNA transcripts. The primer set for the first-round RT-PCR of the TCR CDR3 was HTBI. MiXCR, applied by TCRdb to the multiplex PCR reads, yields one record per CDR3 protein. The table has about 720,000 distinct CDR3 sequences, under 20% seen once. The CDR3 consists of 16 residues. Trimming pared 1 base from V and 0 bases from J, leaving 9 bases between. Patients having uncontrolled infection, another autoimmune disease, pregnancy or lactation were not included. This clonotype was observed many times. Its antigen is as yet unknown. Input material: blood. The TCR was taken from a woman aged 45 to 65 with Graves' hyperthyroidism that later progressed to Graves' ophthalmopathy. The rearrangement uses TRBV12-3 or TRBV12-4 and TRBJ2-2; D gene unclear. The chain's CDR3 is CASSLENPANTGELFF. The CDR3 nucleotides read TGTGCCAGCAGTTTAGAGAATCCCGCGAACACCGGGGAGCTGTTTTTT.